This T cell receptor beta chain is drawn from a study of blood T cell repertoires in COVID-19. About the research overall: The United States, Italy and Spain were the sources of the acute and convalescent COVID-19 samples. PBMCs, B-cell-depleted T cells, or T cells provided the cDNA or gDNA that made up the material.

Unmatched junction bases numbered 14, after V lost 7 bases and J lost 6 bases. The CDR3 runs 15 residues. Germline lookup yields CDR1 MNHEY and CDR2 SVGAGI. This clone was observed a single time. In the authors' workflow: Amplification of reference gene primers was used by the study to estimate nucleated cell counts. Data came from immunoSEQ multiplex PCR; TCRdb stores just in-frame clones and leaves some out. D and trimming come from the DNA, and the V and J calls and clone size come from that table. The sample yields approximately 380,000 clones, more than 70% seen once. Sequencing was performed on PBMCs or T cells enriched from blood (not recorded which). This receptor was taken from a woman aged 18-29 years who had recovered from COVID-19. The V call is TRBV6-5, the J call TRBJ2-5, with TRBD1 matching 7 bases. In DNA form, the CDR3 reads TGTGCCAGCATCCGCGACCCTCGACAGGGACAGACCCAGTACTTC. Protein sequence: CASIRDPRQGQTQYF.